The 7 T cell receptor beta chains below were found in one sample sequenced in a study of neurological immune-mediated disorders (dated by TCRdb to between 2019 and 2020). Library creation used 5' RACE. Sequencing took place on an Illumina HiSeq 2500. Starting from the raw public reads, TCRdb applied fastp trimming at Q25, assembled clones with MiXCR and retained in-frame beta chains. Each entry is one CDR3 protein sequence, shown with its most common DNA and genes. The sample records tens of thousands of distinct CDR3 sequences, around 4.2% of which are singletons. The ten biggest clones cover under 1.5% of the sample. Sequenced sample: PBMCs. The receptor source for this set is a man in his thirties or forties with multiple sclerosis.

This clonotype was detected many times. This chain connects TRBV20-1 to TRBJ2-7; no firm D call. Trimming left V 0 bases short and J 4 bases short, with 10 bases between. Germline CDR1 and CDR2: DFQATT and SNEGSKA (reference sequence). This CDR3 comprises 13 residues. CDR3 loop: CSARDEVSYEQYF. DNA for the CDR3: TGCAGTGCTAGAGACGAAGTTTCGTACGAGCAGTACTTC.

This clonotype was recorded at least ten times. V usage is TRBV5-6 and J usage is TRBJ1-1; D is unclear. The germline V gene has CDR1 SGHDT and CDR2 YYEEEE. This CDR3 spans 12 amino acids. V gave up 1 base and J gave up 4 bases, with 5 bases separating them. CDR3 nucleotides: TGTGCCAGCAGCTTGTGGGCCACTGAAGCTTTCTTT. This sequence encodes CASSLWATEAFF.

The chain links TRBV27 to TRBJ1-4; 8 nucleotides align to TRBD1. J gave up 2 bases and V 6 bases, and 2 bases lay outside the gene matches. Germline CDR1 and CDR2: MNHEY and SMNVEV (reference sequence). This CDR3 comprises 14 residues. The CDR3 nucleotides are TGTGCCAGCAGACGGACAGGGACTAATGAAAAACTGTTTTTT. Residues: CASRRTGTNEKLFF.

This clonotype was observed at least ten times. V usage is TRBV6-5 and J usage is TRBJ1-1; D not resolved. V was shortened by 9 bases and J by 4 bases, with 18 bases between the two germline ends. The CDR3 length is 14 residues. Germline V CDR1 and CDR2: MNHEY, SVGAGI. CDR3 amino acids: CASSGWERTTEAFF. CDR3 in DNA: TGTGCCAGTTCAGGTTGGGAGAGGACCACTGAAGCTTTCTTT.

This clonotype was detected ten times or more. CDR3 protein: CASRAGLETQYF. Here the CDR3 DNA reads TGTGCCAGCCGAGCAGGGTTGGAGACCCAGTACTTC. The chain combines TRBV18 with TRBJ2-5; a weak D match, TRBD1 (5 bases). This CDR3 region has 12 residues. V was clipped by 8 bases and J by 5 bases, with 12 bases between them. Germline assignment: CDR1 KGHSH and CDR2 LQKENI.

The rearrangement uses TRBV11-2 and TRBJ2-2; D remains unclear. This CDR3 region has 12 residues. V was trimmed by 5 bases and J by 0 bases, leaving 1 base between them. Germline lookup yields CDR1 SGHAT and CDR2 FQNNGV. In DNA, the CDR3 is TGTGCCAGCAGCCCGAACACCGGGGAGCTGTTTTTT. Protein: CASSPNTGELFF.

This clonotype rates as medium-sized (0.01 to 0.1%). The J gene is TRBJ1-3, the V gene TRBV10-2; D unclear. Germline CDR1 reads WSHSY; CDR2 reads SAAADI. The CDR3 is 14 amino acids. V was shortened by 3 bases and J by 0 bases, with 6 bases between the two germline ends. Written as DNA, the CDR3 is TGCGCCAGCAGTGACAACTTCTCTGGAAACACCATATATTTT. It specifies CASSDNFSGNTIYF.